This is a list of T cell receptor beta chains from one sample in a study of cytomegalovirus exposure and HLA in healthy donors. The assay was immunoSEQ multiplex PCR, and TCRdb's table has in-frame clones only and misses some. The repertoire holds around 200,000 clones, with approximately 84% as singletons. The specimen was PBMCs. Every receptor here comes from a young woman in good health and CMV-seropositive. Both conserved end residues are part of each CDR3. The D gene is left open where the match is weak. Some rows have no size entry. The others give once, few or many, or a class for an expanded clone.

>TRBJ1-3|TRBD1|TRBV6-5|.
CASRSTGDSGNTIYF
TGTGCCAGCAGATCCACAGGGGACTCTGGAAACACCATATATTTT
>TRBJ2-1|TRBD2|TRBV7-6|.
CASSPRGDYNEQFF
TGTGCCAGCAGCCCACGGGGGGATTACAATGAGCAGTTCTTC
>TRBJ1-2|TRBD1|TRBV29-1|once
CSAQGPGTGLRGYTF
TGCAGCGCCCAAGGCCCTGGGACAGGACTGCGGGGCTACACCTTC
>TRBJ1-1|.|TRBV5-4|.
CASSYPTGRGSTEAFF
TGTGCCAGCAGCTATCCAACAGGGAGGGGGAGCACTGAAGCTTTCTTT
>TRBJ1-3|.|TRBV18|.
CASSGGWTDSGNTIYF
TGTGCCAGCTCTGGGGGGTGGACCGACTCTGGAAACACCATATATTTT
>TRBJ1-2|.|TRBV9|.
CASSPGQIDYGYTF
TGTGCCAGCAGCCCAGGACAGATCGACTATGGCTACACCTTC
>TRBJ2-3|TRBD2|TRBV6-5|.
CASSYSGGGFRDTQYF
TGTGCCAGCAGTTACTCCGGGGGGGGCTTTCGTGATACGCAGTATTTT
>TRBJ2-6|.|TRBV7-8|.
CASSLVATSGANVLTF
TGTGCCAGCAGCTTAGTAGCTACCTCTGGGGCCAACGTCCTGACTTTC
>TRBJ1-2|TRBD1|TRBV20-1|.
CSASWDREDTF
TGCAGTGCTAGTTGGGACAGGGAGGACACCTTC
>TRBJ1-2|.|TRBV25-1|.
CASSPPVSIPGGYTF
TGTGCCAGCAGCCCGCCGGTTTCTATACCCGGGGGCTACACCTTC
>TRBJ1-1|.|TRBV5-4|.
CASSLEGGGTNTEAFF
TGTGCCAGCAGCTTGGAGGGCGGGGGGACGAACACTGAAGCTTTCTTT
>TRBJ2-3|.|TRBV5-1|once
CASSRREVGSSTDTQYF
TGCGCCAGCAGCCGCAGGGAGGTGGGGTCTAGCACAGATACGCAGTATTTT
>TRBJ1-1|.|TRBV6-5|once
CASSYSGGGLEAFF
TGTGCCAGCAGTTACTCGGGTGGGGGACTTGAAGCTTTCTTT
>TRBJ2-2|.|TRBV7-8|.
CASTQGNTGELFF
TGTGCCTCCACCCAGGGGAACACCGGGGAGCTGTTTTTT
>TRBJ2-2|.|TRBV6-1|.
CASSGQRTNTGELFF
TGTGCCAGCAGTGGTCAGCGGACGAACACCGGGGAGCTGTTTTTT
>TRBJ1-2|.|TRBV28|.
CASTQFPGGYTF
TGTGCCAGCACCCAATTCCCGGGGGGCTACACCTTC
>TRBJ1-5|TRBD1|TRBV6-1|once
CASRTGWSQPQHF
TGTGCCAGCCGGACAGGGTGGAGTCAGCCCCAGCATTTT
>TRBJ2-5|TRBD1|TRBV7-6|once
CASSLLPGQGGQETQYF
TGTGCCAGCAGCTTATTACCGGGACAGGGTGGTCAAGAGACCCAGTACTTC
>TRBJ2-7|.|TRBV6-5|.
CASSYRDNYEQYF
TGTGCCAGCAGTTACCGGGACAACTACGAGCAGTACTTC
>TRBJ2-1|TRBD1|TRBV11-2|.
CASSGDSPAEQFF
TGTGCCAGCAGCGGGGACAGTCCGGCTGAGCAGTTCTTC
>TRBJ1-2|.|TRBV6-5|.
CASSPGSLAYGYTF
TGTGCCAGCAGCCCCGGGTCCCTTGCCTATGGCTACACCTTC
>TRBJ1-1|.|TRBV6-4|few
CASSVSVNTEAFF
TGTGCCAGCAGTGTATCTGTGAACACTGAAGCTTTCTTT
>TRBJ2-1|TRBD2|TRBV27|once
CASSFASGGINNEQFF
TGTGCCAGCAGTTTTGCTAGCGGGGGGATCAACAATGAGCAGTTCTTC
>TRBJ2-7|TRBD1|TRBV11-3|.
CASSSGTAHEQYF
TGTGCCAGCAGCTCAGGGACAGCTCACGAGCAGTACTTC
>TRBJ2-7|TRBD2|TRBV23-1|.
CASIRGLEPRTSYEQYF
TGCGCCAGCATAAGGGGACTAGAACCGAGGACCTCCTACGAGCAGTACTTC
>TRBJ1-6|.|TRBV19|once
CASSTSPSNSPLHF
TGTGCCAGTAGTACTAGCCCTAGTAATTCACCCCTCCACTTT
>TRBJ2-3|.|TRBV7-2|.
CASSLFMVRVVVLDTQYF
TGTGCCAGCAGCTTATTCATGGTTCGGGTTGTAGTTTTAGATACGCAGTATTTT
>TRBJ1-1|TRBD1|TRBV18|.
CASSTTGVSKTEAFF
TGTGCCAGCTCAACGACAGGGGTGTCAAAAACTGAAGCTTTCTTT
>TRBJ1-1|.|TRBV19|.
CASSEPGQNTEAFF
TGTGCCAGTAGTGAGCCGGGACAGAACACTGAAGCTTTCTTT
>TRBJ2-7|TRBD1|TRBV11-3|.
CASSLGQGAGQYF
TGTGCCAGCAGCTTGGGACAGGGGGCTGGGCAGTACTTC
>TRBJ2-7|.|TRBV6-1|.
CASTRDYEQYF
TGTGCCAGCACGCGGGACTACGAGCAGTACTTC
>TRBJ1-2|.|TRBV9|.
CASSVGPEGDYGYTF
TGTGCCAGCAGCGTAGGTCCCGAGGGGGACTATGGCTACACCTTC
>TRBJ2-3|.|TRBV5-1|.
CASSLAGISTQYF
TGCGCCAGCAGCTTGGCCGGGATAAGTACGCAGTATTTT
>TRBJ2-2|.|TRBV18|.
CASSSGQPNTGELFF
TGTGCCAGCTCATCTGGACAACCAAACACCGGGGAGCTGTTTTTT
>TRBJ2-5|TRBD2|TRBV5-1|once
CASSLDSGGETQYF
TGCGCCAGCAGCTTGGACAGCGGGGGAGAGACCCAGTACTTC
>TRBJ2-7|.|TRBV6-1|.
CAISEGYEQYF
TGTGCCATTTCGGAGGGCTACGAGCAGTACTTC